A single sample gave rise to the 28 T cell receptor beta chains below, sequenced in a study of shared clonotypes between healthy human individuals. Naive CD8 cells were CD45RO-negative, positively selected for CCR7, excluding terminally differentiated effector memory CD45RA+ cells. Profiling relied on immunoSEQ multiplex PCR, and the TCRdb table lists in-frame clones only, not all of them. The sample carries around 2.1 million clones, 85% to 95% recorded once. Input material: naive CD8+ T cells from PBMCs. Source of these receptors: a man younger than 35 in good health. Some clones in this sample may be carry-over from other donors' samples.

The CDR3 bases are TGTGCCAGCAGCTGGTCCTATCAAGAGACCCAGTACTTC. Amino acid sequence: CASSWSYQETQYF. This sequence joins TRBV5-6 and TRBJ2-5; D remains unclear. Deletions cut 3 bases from V and 2 bases from J, with 8 bases between. The CDR3 runs 13 residues. Per germline, CDR1 SGHDT and CDR2 YYEEEE. The whole variable domain, filled in from reference TRBV5-6 and TRBJ2-5, reads DAGVTQSPTHLIKTRGQQVTLRCSPKSGHDTVSWYQQALGQGPQFIFQYYEEEERQRGNFPDRFSGHQFPNYSSELNVNALLLGDSALYLCASSWSYQETQYFGPGTRLLVL.

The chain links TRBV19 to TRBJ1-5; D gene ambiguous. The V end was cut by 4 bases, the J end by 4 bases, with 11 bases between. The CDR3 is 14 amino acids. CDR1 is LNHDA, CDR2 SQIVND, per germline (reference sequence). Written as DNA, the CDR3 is TGTGCCAGTAGTACCGGACCGCTGAATCAGCCCCAGCATTTT. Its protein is CASSTGPLNQPQHF.

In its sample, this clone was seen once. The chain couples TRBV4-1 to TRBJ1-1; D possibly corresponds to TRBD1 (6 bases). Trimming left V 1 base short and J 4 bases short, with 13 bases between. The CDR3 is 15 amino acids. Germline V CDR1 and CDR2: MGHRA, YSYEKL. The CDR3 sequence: CASSQARGDGTEAFF. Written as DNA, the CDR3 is TGCGCCAGCAGCCAAGCAAGGGGGGATGGCACTGAAGCTTTCTTT.

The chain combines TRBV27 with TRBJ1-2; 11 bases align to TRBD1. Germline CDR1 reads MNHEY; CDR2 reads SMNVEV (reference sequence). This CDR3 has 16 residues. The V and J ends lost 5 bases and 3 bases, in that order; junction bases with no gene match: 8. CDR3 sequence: CASSHFWTGGDYGYTF. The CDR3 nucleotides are TGTGCCAGCAGTCACTTTTGGACAGGGGGCGACTATGGCTACACCTTC.

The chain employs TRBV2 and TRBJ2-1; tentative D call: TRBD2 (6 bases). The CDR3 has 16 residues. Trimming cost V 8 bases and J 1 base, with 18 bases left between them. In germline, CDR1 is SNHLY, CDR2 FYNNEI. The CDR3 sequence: CASGQGGVLSYNEQFF. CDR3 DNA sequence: TGTGCCAGCGGTCAAGGAGGGGTTTTGTCCTACAATGAGCAGTTCTTC.

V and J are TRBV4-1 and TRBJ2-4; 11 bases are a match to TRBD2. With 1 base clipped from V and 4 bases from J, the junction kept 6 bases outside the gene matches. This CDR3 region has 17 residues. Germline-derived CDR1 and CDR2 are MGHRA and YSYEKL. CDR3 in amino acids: CASSQAPSGRTKNIQYF. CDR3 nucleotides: TGCGCCAGCAGCCAAGCCCCTAGCGGGAGGACTAAAAACATTCAGTACTTC.

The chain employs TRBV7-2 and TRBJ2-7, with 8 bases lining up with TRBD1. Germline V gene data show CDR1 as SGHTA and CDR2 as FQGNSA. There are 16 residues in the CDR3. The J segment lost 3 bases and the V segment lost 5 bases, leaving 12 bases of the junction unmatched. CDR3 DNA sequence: TGTGCCAGCAGCCCAGGTACCGGACAGGGCCGCTACGAGCAGTACTTC. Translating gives CASSPGTGQGRYEQYF.

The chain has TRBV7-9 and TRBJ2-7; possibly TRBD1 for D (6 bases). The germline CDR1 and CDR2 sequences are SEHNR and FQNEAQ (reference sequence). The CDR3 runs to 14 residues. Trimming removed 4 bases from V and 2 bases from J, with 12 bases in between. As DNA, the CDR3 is TGTGCCAGCAGCTCCCGGGACATGGCCTACGAGCAGTACTTC. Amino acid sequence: CASSSRDMAYEQYF.

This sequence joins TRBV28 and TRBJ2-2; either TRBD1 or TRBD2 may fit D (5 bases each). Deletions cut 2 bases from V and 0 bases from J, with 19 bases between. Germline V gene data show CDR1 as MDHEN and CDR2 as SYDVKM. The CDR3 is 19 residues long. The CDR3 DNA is TGTGCCAGCAGTTTAAACGGGGCACTCCCGCGACCGAACACCGGGGAGCTGTTTTTT. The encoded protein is CASSLNGALPRPNTGELFF.

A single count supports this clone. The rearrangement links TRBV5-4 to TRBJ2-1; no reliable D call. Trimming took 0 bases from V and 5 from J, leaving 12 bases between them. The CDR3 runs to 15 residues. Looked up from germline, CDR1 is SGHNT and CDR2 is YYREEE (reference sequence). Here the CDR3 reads CASSLDRTLNNEQFF. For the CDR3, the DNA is TGTGCCAGCAGCTTGGATCGTACGCTAAACAATGAGCAGTTCTTC.

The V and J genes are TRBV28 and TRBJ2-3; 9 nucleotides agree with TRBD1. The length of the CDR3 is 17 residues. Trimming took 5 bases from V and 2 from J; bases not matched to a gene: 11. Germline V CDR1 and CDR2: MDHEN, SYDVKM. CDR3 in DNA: TGTGCCAGCAGTCCCACCAGGACAGGGGAAAACACAGATACGCAGTATTTT. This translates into CASSPTRTGENTDTQYF.

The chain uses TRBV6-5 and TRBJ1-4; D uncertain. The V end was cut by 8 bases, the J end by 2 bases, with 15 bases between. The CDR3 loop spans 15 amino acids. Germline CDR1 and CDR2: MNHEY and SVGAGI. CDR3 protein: CASPARRATNEKLFF. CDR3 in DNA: TGTGCCAGCCCAGCCCGGAGGGCTACTAATGAAAAACTGTTTTTT.

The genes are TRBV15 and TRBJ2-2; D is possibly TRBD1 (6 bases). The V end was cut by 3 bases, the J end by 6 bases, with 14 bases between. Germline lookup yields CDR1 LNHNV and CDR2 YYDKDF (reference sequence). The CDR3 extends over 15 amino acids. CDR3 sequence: CATSRVTGSAGELFF. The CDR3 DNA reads TGTGCCACCAGCAGGGTAACAGGGTCGGCCGGGGAGCTGTTTTTT.

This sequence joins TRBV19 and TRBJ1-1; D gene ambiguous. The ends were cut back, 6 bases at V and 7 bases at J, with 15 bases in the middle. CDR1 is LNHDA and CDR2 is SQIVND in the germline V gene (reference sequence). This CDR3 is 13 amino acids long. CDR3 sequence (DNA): TGTGCCAGTAGGAAGCGAGGTCCCAGTGAAGCTTTCTTT. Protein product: CASRKRGPSEAFF.

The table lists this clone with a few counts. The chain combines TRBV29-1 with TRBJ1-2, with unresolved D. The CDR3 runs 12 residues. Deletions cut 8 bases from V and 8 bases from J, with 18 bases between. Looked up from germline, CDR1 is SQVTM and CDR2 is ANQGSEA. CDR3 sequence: CSTPSLTGGYTF. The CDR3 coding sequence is TGCAGCACCCCGTCCCTTACGGGGGGCTACACCTTC.

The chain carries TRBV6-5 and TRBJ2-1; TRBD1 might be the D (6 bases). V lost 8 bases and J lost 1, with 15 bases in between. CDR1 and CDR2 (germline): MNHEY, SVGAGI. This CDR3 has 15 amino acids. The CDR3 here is CASRTDRLSYNEQFF. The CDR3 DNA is TGTGCCAGCCGGACGGACAGATTGTCCTACAATGAGCAGTTCTTC.

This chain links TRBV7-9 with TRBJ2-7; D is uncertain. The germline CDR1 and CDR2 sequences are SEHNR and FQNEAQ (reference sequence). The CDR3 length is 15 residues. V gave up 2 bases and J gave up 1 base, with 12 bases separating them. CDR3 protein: CASSLFAVGSYEQYF. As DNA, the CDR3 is TGTGCCAGCAGCTTATTTGCAGTCGGGTCCTACGAGCAGTACTTC.

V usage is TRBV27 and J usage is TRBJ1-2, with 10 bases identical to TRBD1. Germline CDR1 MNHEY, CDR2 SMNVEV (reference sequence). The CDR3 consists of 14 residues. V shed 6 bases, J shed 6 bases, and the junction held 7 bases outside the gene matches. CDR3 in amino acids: CASRHPGTGDGYTF. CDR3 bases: TGTGCCAGCAGACACCCCGGGACAGGGGATGGCTACACCTTC.

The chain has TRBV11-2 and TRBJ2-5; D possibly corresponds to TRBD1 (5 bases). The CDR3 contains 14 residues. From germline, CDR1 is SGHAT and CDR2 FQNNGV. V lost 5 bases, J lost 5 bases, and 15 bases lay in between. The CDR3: CASSTRGFVETQYF. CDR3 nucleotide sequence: TGTGCCAGCAGCACAAGGGGTTTTGTGGAGACCCAGTACTTC.

The CDR3 DNA reads TGCGCCAGCAGCTTGGGACAGGGGGAGTACAATGAGCAGTTCTTC. Its protein product is CASSLGQGEYNEQFF. The V gene is TRBV5-1, the J gene TRBJ2-1, with 9 positions matching TRBD1. Germline V gives CDR1 SGHRS, CDR2 YFSETQ. V lost 0 bases, J lost 4 bases, and 2 bases stayed unmatched. This CDR3 comprises 15 residues.

Here the CDR3 DNA reads TGCGCCAGCAGCCATCCTCCCGGGGGGTTCAATGAGCAGTTCTTC. Its translation is CASSHPPGGFNEQFF. The chain employs TRBV4-1 and TRBJ2-1, with 7 positions matching TRBD2. The CDR3 extends over 15 amino acids. Germline CDR1 is MGHRA and CDR2 is YSYEKL. The junction had 8 bases not matched to a gene; V was cut back by 3 bases and J by 6 bases.

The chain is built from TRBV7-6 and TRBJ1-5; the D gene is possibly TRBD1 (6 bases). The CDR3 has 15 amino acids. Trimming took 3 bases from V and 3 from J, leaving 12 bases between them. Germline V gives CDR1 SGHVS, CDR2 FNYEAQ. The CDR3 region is CASSFVDRFNQPQHF. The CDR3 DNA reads TGTGCCAGCAGCTTTGTGGACAGATTCAATCAGCCCCAGCATTTT.

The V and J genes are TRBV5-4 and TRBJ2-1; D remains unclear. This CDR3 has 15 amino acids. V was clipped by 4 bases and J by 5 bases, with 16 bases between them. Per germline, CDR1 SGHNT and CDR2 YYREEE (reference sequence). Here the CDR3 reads CASSPVRAFNNEQFF. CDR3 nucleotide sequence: TGTGCCAGCAGCCCCGTCAGAGCTTTTAACAATGAGCAGTTCTTC. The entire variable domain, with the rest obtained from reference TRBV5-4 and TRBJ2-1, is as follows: ETGVTQSPTHLIKTRGQQVTLRCSSQSGHNTVSWYQQALGQGPQFIFQYYREEENGRGNFPPRFSGLQFPNYSSELNVNALELDDSALYLCASSPVRAFNNEQFFGPGTRLTVL.

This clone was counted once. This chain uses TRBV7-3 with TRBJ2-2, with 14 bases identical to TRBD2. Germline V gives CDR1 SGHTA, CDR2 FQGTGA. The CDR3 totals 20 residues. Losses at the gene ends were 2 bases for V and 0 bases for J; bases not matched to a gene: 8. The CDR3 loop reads CASSLLGGLAGASNTGELFF. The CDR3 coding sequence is TGTGCCAGCAGCTTATTAGGGGGACTAGCGGGAGCCTCGAACACCGGGGAGCTGTTTTTT.

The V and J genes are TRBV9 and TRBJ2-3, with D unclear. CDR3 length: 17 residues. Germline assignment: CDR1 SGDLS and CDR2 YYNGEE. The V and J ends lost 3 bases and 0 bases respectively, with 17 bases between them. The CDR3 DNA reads TGTGCCAGCAGCGCCGTCGCAGGCCCTCCTAGCACAGATACGCAGTATTTT. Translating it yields CASSAVAGPPSTDTQYF.

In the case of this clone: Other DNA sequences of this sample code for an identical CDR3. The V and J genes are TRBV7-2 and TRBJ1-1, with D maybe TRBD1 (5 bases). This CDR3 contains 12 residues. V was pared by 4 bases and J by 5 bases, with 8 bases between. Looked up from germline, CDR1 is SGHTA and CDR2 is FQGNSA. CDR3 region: CASSYGGTEAFF. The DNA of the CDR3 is TGTGCCAGCAGCTACGGGGGGACTGAAGCTTTCTTT.

CDR3 sequence reads: CASSPSGRVYNEQFF. CDR3 sequence (DNA): TGCGCCAGCAGCCCGAGCGGGAGGGTCTACAATGAGCAGTTCTTC. The V call is TRBV4-1, the J call TRBJ2-1; TRBD2 matches 10 bases. Germline CDR1 reads MGHRA; CDR2 reads YSYEKL. CDR3 length: 15 residues. With 4 bases clipped from V and 3 bases from J, the junction kept 3 bases outside the gene matches.

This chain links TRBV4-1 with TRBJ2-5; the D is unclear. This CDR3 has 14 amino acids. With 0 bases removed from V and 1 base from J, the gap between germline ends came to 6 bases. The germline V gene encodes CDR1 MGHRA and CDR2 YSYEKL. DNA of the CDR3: TGCGCCAGCAGCCAAGATCGCAGCCAAGAGACCCAGTACTTC. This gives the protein CASSQDRSQETQYF.